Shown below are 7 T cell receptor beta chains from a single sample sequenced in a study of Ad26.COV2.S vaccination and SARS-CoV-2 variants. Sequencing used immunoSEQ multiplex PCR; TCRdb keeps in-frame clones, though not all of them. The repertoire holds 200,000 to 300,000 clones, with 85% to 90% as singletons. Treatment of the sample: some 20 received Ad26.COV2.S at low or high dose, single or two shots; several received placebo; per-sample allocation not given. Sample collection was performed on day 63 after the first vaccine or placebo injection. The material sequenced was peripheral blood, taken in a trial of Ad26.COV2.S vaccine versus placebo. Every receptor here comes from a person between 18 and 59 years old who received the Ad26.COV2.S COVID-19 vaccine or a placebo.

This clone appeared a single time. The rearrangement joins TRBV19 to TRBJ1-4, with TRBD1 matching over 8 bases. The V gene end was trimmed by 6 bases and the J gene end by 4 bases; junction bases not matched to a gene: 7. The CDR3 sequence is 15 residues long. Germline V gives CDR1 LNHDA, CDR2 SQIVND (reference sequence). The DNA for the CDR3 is TGTGCCAGTAGGCCACAGGGGGGTTATAATGAAAAACTGTTTTTT. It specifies CASRPQGGYNEKLFF.

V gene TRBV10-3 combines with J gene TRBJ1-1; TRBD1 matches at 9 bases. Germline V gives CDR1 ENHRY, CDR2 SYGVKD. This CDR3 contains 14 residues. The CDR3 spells CASITGQGAIEAFF. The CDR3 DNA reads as TGTGCTTCTATCACGGGACAGGGCGCTATTGAAGCTTTCTTT.

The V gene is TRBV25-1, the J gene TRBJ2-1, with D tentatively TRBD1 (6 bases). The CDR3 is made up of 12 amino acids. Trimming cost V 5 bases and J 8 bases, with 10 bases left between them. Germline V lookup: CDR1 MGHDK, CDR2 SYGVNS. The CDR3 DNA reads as TGTGCCAGCAGTCCAACAGGGCATGAGCAGTTCTTC. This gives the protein CASSPTGHEQFF. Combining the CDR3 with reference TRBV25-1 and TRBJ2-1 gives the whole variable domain EADIYQTPRYLVIGTGKKITLECSQTMGHDKMYWYQQDPGMELHLIHYSYGVNSTEKGDLSSESTVSRIRTEHFPLTLESARPSHTSQYLCASSPTGHEQFFGPGTRLTVL.

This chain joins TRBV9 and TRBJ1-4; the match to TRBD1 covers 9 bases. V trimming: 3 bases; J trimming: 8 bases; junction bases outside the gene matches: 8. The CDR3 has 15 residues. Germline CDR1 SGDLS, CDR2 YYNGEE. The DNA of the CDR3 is TGTGCCAGCAGCGCCCGGGACAGGGAAGGGGAAAAACTGTTTTTT. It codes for CASSARDREGEKLFF.

As DNA, the CDR3 is TGCGCCAGCAGCTTGGTGAGCGGGGGGGCGTATAATGAGCAGTTCTTC. This encodes CASSLVSGGAYNEQFF. The chain carries TRBV5-1 and TRBJ2-1; TRBD2 matches 10 bases. The CDR3 covers 16 residues. CDR1 and CDR2 (germline): SGHRS, YFSETQ. V shed 0 bases and J 7 bases; nucleotides not matched to a gene: 7. Drawing the rest from reference TRBV5-1 and TRBJ2-1, the complete variable domain is KAGVTQTPRYLIKTRGQQVTLSCSPISGHRSVSWYQQTPGQGLQFLFEYFSETQRNKGNFPGRFSGRQFSNSRSEMNVSTLELGDSALYLCASSLVSGGAYNEQFFGPGTRLTVL.

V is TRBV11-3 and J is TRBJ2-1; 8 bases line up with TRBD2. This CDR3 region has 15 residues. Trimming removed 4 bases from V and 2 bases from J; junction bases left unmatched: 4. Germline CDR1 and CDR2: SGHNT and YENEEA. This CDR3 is CASSSYSGAYNEQFF. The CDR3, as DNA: TGTGCCAGCAGCTCGTATAGCGGGGCCTACAATGAGCAGTTCTTC.

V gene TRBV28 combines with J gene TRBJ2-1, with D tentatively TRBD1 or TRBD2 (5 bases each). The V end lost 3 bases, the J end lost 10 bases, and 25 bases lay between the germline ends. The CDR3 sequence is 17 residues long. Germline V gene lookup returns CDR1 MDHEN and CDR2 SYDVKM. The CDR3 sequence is CASSLQDWSRQRREQFF. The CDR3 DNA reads TGTGCCAGCAGTTTGCAGGACTGGAGCAGACAGAGAAGGGAGCAGTTCTTC.